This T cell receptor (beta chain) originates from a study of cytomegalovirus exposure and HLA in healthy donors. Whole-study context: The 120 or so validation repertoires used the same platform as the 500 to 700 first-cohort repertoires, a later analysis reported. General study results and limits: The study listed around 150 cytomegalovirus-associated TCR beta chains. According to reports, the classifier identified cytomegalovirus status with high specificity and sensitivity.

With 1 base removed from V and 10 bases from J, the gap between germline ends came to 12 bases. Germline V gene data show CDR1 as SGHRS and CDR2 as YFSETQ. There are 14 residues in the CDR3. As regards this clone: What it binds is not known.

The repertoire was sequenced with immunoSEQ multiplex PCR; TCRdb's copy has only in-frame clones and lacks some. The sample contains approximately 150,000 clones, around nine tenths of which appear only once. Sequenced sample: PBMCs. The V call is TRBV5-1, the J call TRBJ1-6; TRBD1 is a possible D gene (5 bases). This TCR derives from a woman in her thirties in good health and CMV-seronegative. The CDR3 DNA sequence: TGCGCCAGCAGCTTGTCTAAGGGGATCTCACCCCTCCACTTT. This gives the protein CASSLSKGISPLHF.